The 19 T cell receptor beta chains listed next were all sequenced from one sample in a study of blood T cells in healthy people across ages. PCR was performed a second time for about 7 to 11 cycles using a sample-barcoded 5' primer and a J-beta primer mix. TCRdb ran MiXCR on the 5' RACE reads and lists one entry per CDR3 protein. Of 730,000 or so distinct CDR3 sequences in the sample, approximately 39% were seen once. Sequencing was carried out using blood. These receptors came from a woman in her fifties or sixties in good health.

The chain links TRBV4-1 to TRBJ1-1; D gene ambiguous. Germline CDR1 MGHRA, CDR2 YSYEKL. Deletions cut 9 bases from V and 1 base from J, with 0 bases between. CDR3 length equals 9 residues. In nucleotides, the CDR3 is TGCGCCAGGAACACTGAAGCTTTCTTT. Encoded protein: CARNTEAFF.

The chain is built from TRBV6-1 and TRBJ2-4; the D gene is possibly TRBD1 (5 bases). The assigned J gene may be wrong: the sequence end matches TRBJ2-7 better. The CDR3 extends over 11 amino acids. Germline assignment: CDR1 MNHNS and CDR2 SASEGT. CDR3 sequence reads: CASWGGYEQYF. The CDR3 region has the DNA TGTGCCAGCTGGGGCGGCTACGAGCAGTACTTC.

This clonotype was counted a single time. The chain couples TRBV20-1 to TRBJ2-7, with TRBD2 matching over 13 bases. This CDR3 has 15 residues. J was trimmed by 1 base and V by 7 bases; bases with no gene match: 7. Per germline, CDR1 DFQATT and CDR2 SNEGSKA (reference sequence). This CDR3 is CSVPTSGRWSYEQYF. Written as DNA, the CDR3 is TGCAGTGTCCCGACTAGCGGGAGGTGGTCCTACGAGCAGTACTTC.

This clonotype was counted a few times. J is TRBJ2-5 and V is TRBV9; D is undetermined. The J call is doubtful: the DNA matches TRBJ2-7 better. The germline V gene has CDR1 SGDLS and CDR2 YYNGEE. CDR3 length: 16 residues. The CDR3 region has the DNA TGTGCCAGCAGCGTAGACCCCCTACAGCAAGCCCACGAGCAGTACTTC. Protein: CASSVDPLQQAHEQYF.

The rearrangement joins TRBV2 to TRBJ2-1; TRBD2 might be the D (5 bases). The germline V gene encodes CDR1 SNHLY and CDR2 FYNNEI. The V gene lost 1 base and the J gene lost 10 bases, with 8 bases spanning the gap. CDR3 length: 12 amino acids. The CDR3 DNA reads as TGTGCCAGCAGTGAAGTAGAGGGAGAGCAGTTCTTC. Translated, it gives CASSEVEGEQFF.

This chain links TRBV14 with TRBJ2-2, with a weak D call TRBD1 (5 bases). The CDR3 loop spans 17 amino acids. With 4 bases removed from V and 4 bases from J, the gap between germline ends came to 19 bases. Germline CDR1 and CDR2: SGHDN and FVKESK. The CDR3 sequence is CASSLRPSSDSTGELFF. The CDR3 nucleotides are TGTGCCAGCAGCCTGCGGCCTTCTTCTGACAGCACCGGGGAGCTGTTTTTT. The complete variable domain, with remaining parts taken from reference TRBV14 and TRBJ2-2, reads EAGVTQFPSHSVIEKGQTVTLRCDPISGHDNLYWYRRVMGKEIKFLLHFVKESKQDESGMPNNRFLAERTGGTYSTLKVQPAELEDSGVYFCASSLRPSSDSTGELFFGEGSRLTVL.

This clonotype showed up many times. The chain couples TRBV7-2 to TRBJ1-2; D gene unclear. The CDR3 is 14 amino acids. CDR1 is SGHTA and CDR2 is FQGNSA in the germline V gene. V lost 1 base, J lost 1 base, and 7 bases lay in between. The CDR3 coding sequence is TGTGCCAGCAGCTTAGACAGATATAACTATGGCTACACCTTC. Its translation: CASSLDRYNYGYTF.

V is TRBV2 and J is TRBJ2-3; D remains ambiguous. V was cut by 6 bases and J by 4 bases, with 8 bases left in between. The CDR3 has 12 amino acids. Germline CDR1 reads SNHLY; CDR2 reads FYNNEI. CDR3 DNA: TGTGCCAGCAGGTTTGAGCCAGATACGCAGTATTTT. This gives the protein CASRFEPDTQYF.

V and J are TRBV9 and TRBJ2-4; D uncertain. The CDR3 totals 14 residues. Trimming removed 5 bases at V and 0 bases at J, with 9 bases between. Germline values: CDR1 SGDLS, CDR2 YYNGEE. Here the CDR3 reads CASSVDVAKNIQYF. The CDR3 nucleotides are TGTGCCAGCAGTGTGGACGTAGCCAAAAACATTCAGTACTTC.

This clonotype has a handful of counts. The chain has TRBV6-2 or TRBV6-3 and TRBJ2-7; a weak D match, TRBD1 (5 bases). The V end lost 4 bases, the J end lost 3 bases, and 22 bases lay between the germline ends. Per the germline V gene, CDR1 is MNHEY and CDR2 is SVGEGT. The CDR3 totals 17 residues. As DNA, the CDR3 is TGTGCCAGCAGTTTGGGGATTATACAGGTCCAATTCTACGAGCAGTACTTC. It codes for CASSLGIIQVQFYEQYF.

This clonotype was detected a few times. V usage is TRBV6-5 and J usage is TRBJ2-1; D remains unclear. The J call may be faulty, since TRBJ2-7 better matches the DNA end. Germline CDR1 and CDR2: MNHEY and SVGAGI. The CDR3 is made up of 13 amino acids. The CDR3 DNA sequence: TGTGCCAGCAGGGCCGACATTTACAATGAGCAGTACTTC. This gives the protein CASRADIYNEQYF.

The gene calls are TRBV5-4 and TRBJ2-3; 7 bases agree with TRBD2. Germline V gene lookup returns CDR1 SGHNT and CDR2 YYREEE (reference sequence). V was pared by 4 bases and J by 4 bases, with 15 bases of the junction left unmatched. The CDR3 totals 17 residues. The CDR3 reads CASSPKKSRLASDTQYF. The CDR3 DNA sequence: TGTGCCAGCAGCCCAAAAAAAAGCCGACTAGCATCAGATACGCAGTATTTT.

V is TRBV20-1 and J is TRBJ1-3; no definite D call. There are 16 residues in the CDR3. Trimming cost V 0 bases and J 0 bases, with 12 bases left between them. The germline V gene encodes CDR1 DFQATT and CDR2 SNEGSKA (reference sequence). The CDR3 region is CSARDLTETSGNTIYF. DNA for the CDR3: TGCAGTGCTAGAGATTTAACAGAGACCTCTGGAAACACCATATATTTT.

A word on this clonotype: A junction end diverges from the germline sequence, so it may reflect a read error. This rearrangement joins TRBV2 to TRBJ1-1; D is perhaps TRBD1 (6 bases). CDR1 is SNHLY, CDR2 FYNNEI, per germline. CDR3 length: 11 residues. The CDR3 region has the DNA TGTACCAGCAGGAGAACAGGGGAAGCTTTCTTT. Encoded protein: CTSRRTGEAFF.

V gene TRBV21-1 combines with J gene TRBJ2-4; no DNA check was done on the table's D call, TRBD1. TRBJ2-7 matches the DNA end more closely, so the J call is doubtful. TRBV21-1 is described as a pseudogene. The CDR3 is made up of 15 amino acids. The CDR3 bases are TGTGCCAGCAGCAAAGAACAGGCCTCTTCCTACGAGCAGTACTTC. Amino acids: CASSKEQASSYEQYF.

This clonotype was seen repeatedly, ten times or more. This chain connects TRBV7-3 to TRBJ1-5; D is ambiguous. Trimming shortened V by 1 base and J by 3 bases, and 4 bases separated the two germline ends. Germline V lookup: CDR1 SGHTA, CDR2 FQGTGA. This CDR3 comprises 13 residues. The CDR3 reads CASSLSPNQPQHF. The CDR3, as DNA: TGTGCCAGCAGCTTAAGCCCCAATCAGCCCCAGCATTTT.

This clonotype was observed a single time. The chain employs TRBV20-1 and TRBJ2-7; either TRBD1 or TRBD2 may fit D (5 bases each). The V gene's germline CDR1 is DFQATT and CDR2 SNEGSKA (reference sequence). The CDR3 extends over 15 amino acids. The V gene lost 2 bases and the J gene lost 3 bases, with 17 bases spanning the gap. Here the CDR3 reads CSARRDAGSIYEQYF. The CDR3 DNA is TGCAGTGCTAGAAGGGACGCCGGATCCATCTACGAGCAGTACTTC.

This clonotype appeared a few times. The chain combines TRBV7-2 with TRBJ1-1; 7 bases are shared with TRBD1. V trimming: 5 bases; J trimming: 10 bases; junction bases outside the gene matches: 7. This CDR3 has 12 amino acids. Germline V lookup: CDR1 SGHTA, CDR2 FQGNSA. The CDR3 loop is CASSPDRVGAFF. In nucleotides, the CDR3 is TGTGCCAGCAGCCCCGACAGGGTCGGAGCTTTCTTT.

This clonotype appeared once. The chain combines TRBV20-1 with TRBJ1-5; 12 nucleotides match TRBD1. Germline assignment: CDR1 DFQATT and CDR2 SNEGSKA (reference sequence). The CDR3 has 15 residues. Trimming cost V 3 bases and J 3 bases; bases outside gene matches: 3. CDR3 residues: CSARGTGGVNQPQHF. CDR3 bases: TGCAGTGCTAGGGGGACAGGGGGCGTCAATCAGCCCCAGCATTTT.